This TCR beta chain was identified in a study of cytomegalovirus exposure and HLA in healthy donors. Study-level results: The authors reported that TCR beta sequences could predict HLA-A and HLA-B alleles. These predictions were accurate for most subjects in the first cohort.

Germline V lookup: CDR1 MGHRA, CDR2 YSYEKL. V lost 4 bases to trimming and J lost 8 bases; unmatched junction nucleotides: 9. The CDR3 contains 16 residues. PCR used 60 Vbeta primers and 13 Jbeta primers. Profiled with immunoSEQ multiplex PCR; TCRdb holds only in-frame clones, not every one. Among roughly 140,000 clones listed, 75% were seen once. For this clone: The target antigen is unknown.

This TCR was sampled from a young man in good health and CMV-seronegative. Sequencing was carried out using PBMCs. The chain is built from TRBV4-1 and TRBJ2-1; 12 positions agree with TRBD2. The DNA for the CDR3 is TGCGCCAGCAGCCGCGGGGGCCTAGCGGGAGGGGATGAGCAGTTCTTC. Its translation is CASSRGGLAGGDEQFF.